A single sample gave rise to the 8 T cell receptor beta chains below, sequenced in a study of control samples from healthy donors and cancer patients. Generated by immunoSEQ multiplex PCR, the TCRdb table keeps only in-frame clones and is missing some. This table has 130,000 to 150,000 clones, roughly 94% appearing once. Sequencing was performed on PBMCs. These receptors all come from a man in his 60s with colorectal cancer.

With regard to this clone: Other DNA sequences in the same sample also yield this CDR3. The V and J genes are TRBV20-1 and TRBJ1-1; no definite D call. Germline CDR1 is DFQATT and CDR2 is SNEGSKA (reference sequence). V was cut by 6 bases and J by 0 bases, with 5 bases left in between. This CDR3 region has 11 residues. CDR3 protein: CSATVNTEAFF. DNA for the CDR3: TGCAGTGCAACAGTGAACACTGAAGCTTTCTTT.

The V gene is TRBV10-3, the J gene TRBJ1-1; D gene uncertain. Germline lookup yields CDR1 ENHRY and CDR2 SYGVKD. The germline V and J ends were trimmed by 3 bases and 0 bases, with 5 bases remaining between them. CDR3 length: 13 amino acids. CDR3 sequence (DNA): TGTGCCATCAGTGATGGACTGAACACTGAAGCTTTCTTT. This gives the protein CAISDGLNTEAFF.

V is TRBV3-1 (or the pseudogene TRBV3-2) and J is TRBJ2-7; D tentatively reads TRBD1 or TRBD2 (5 bases each). From germline, CDR1 is LGHDT and CDR2 YNNKEL (reference sequence). The CDR3 consists of 16 residues. Trimming removed 1 base from V and 8 bases from J, with 21 bases in between. CDR3 sequence (DNA): TGTGCCAGCAGCCAAGGATTAAATCTGGGGACCTTGAAGCAGTACTTC. Protein: CASSQGLNLGTLKQYF.

As for this clone: The same CDR3 also results from other DNA sequences found in this sample. V is TRBV7-2 and J is TRBJ1-5; no clear D. In germline, CDR1 is SGHTA, CDR2 FQGNSA. CDR3 size: 13 residues. The V end was cut by 2 bases, the J end by 2 bases, with 4 bases between. The DNA for the CDR3 is TGTGCCAGCAGCTTACGGGGCAATCAGCCCCAGCATTTT. Translated: CASSLRGNQPQHF.

The chain combines TRBV7-2 with TRBJ2-7, with D maybe TRBD1 (6 bases). Per the germline V gene, CDR1 is SGHTA and CDR2 is FQGNSA. The CDR3 totals 14 residues. V was pared by 1 base and J by 3 bases, with 10 bases between. CDR3 residues: CASSLGQGYYEQYF. The CDR3 DNA is TGTGCCAGCAGCTTAGGCCAGGGGTACTACGAGCAGTACTTC.

The chain recombines TRBV10-3 with TRBJ2-3; D perhaps matches TRBD1 (6 bases). The CDR3 runs to 14 residues. Germline V gives CDR1 ENHRY, CDR2 SYGVKD. The V gene lost 9 bases and the J gene lost 1 base, with 14 bases spanning the gap. The CDR3 protein is CAISSGHRTDTQYF. The DNA of the CDR3 is TGTGCCATATCCTCGGGACACCGCACAGATACGCAGTATTTT.

V gene TRBV19 combines with J gene TRBJ2-6, with D perhaps given as TRBD1 or TRBD2 (5 bases each). Trimming took off 4 bases at V and 4 bases at J, with 11 bases between the two ends. Germline V gene lookup returns CDR1 LNHDA and CDR2 SQIVND (reference sequence). The CDR3 has 15 amino acids. The CDR3: CASSRDARGANVLTF. The CDR3 region has the DNA TGTGCCAGTAGTAGGGACGCCCGAGGGGCCAACGTCCTGACTTTC.

This clone was recorded once. This sequence joins TRBV10-3 and TRBJ2-5, with 10 bases identical to TRBD1. Germline CDR1 is ENHRY and CDR2 is SYGVKD. The trim removed 5 bases at V and 7 bases at J, leaving 10 bases unmatched. The CDR3 spans 15 residues. The DNA for the CDR3 is TGTGCCATCAGTAGGGACAGGGGCGGCTCAGGGACCCAGTACTTC. It is translated as CAISRDRGGSGTQYF.